This TCR beta chain came from a study of PD-L1 blockade in urothelial cancer (dated by TCRdb to 2016 to 2017). The study in broad terms: Therapy was started at some point between 2013 and 2015 for all patients, and atezolizumab 1,200 mg was administered intravenously every 3 weeks. About nine tenths of the roughly 29 patients were identified as males with urothelial cancer of bladder origin, and a prior smoking history was reported by 18 of 29 patients. Patients had an ECOG performance status of 0 or 1 and had received between 0 and 3 prior chemotherapy regimens. Blood samples were analyzed 3 weeks after the start of treatment (second dose) and 6 weeks after the start of treatment. Blood samples gave a median of about 150,000 T cells and approximately 85,000 unique TCRs, with a median clonality of 0.080. The study, an exploratory multi-omic analysis, examined somatic, immune and clinical correlates of response to PD-L1 blockade with atezolizumab in urothelial cancer. Pretreatment tumor samples and matched peripheral blood, collected serially before and after atezolizumab treatment, underwent TCR sequencing. Durable clinical benefit meant progression-free survival longer than 6 months, and TCR features were also tested against progression-free and overall survival. Whole exome sequencing and RNA sequencing of pretreatment tumors were performed alongside TCR sequencing in the same patients. Durable clinical benefit was achieved by nine patients and was not achieved by 20 patients. Pretreatment blood TCR-seq was available for fewer than 30 patients, at least one posttreatment blood collection was obtained for some 24 patients, and tumor TCR-seq was available for some 24 patients. Broader findings and caveats from the paper: Because the sample size was small (n ≈ 28) and many of the analyses were exploratory, the results are meant to be hypothesis-generating. At 3 weeks after the start of treatment, tumor-associated TCR clones in peripheral blood had expanded more in patients with durable benefit (n ≈ 22, p = 0.022). A pretreatment peripheral blood TCR clonality below the median was linked to improved progression-free and overall survival.

Sequences LNHDA (CDR1) and SQIVND (CDR2) are obtained from the germline V gene (reference sequence). The CDR3, from cysteine to phenylalanine, totals 14 residues. Only the CDR3 part of the read is kept: 42 bases, read in frame from the first base. V is trimmed back by 5 bases and J by 12 bases, and the junction contains 5 bases that no gene match accounts for. Synthetic TCR analog templates were spiked into each PCR so that absolute template abundance could be estimated from read counts. Using the immunoSEQ assay, TCRbeta CDR3 regions were amplified from genomic DNA with bias-controlled V and J gene primers. Sequencing of rearranged TCRbeta segments was performed at approximately 20X coverage. As for the original processing: Sequencing errors were corrected by clustering and CDR3s were annotated against IMGT to assign V, D and J genes. Out-of-frame and stop-codon sequences were excluded, and only productive TCRbeta rearrangements were used in downstream analyses. Clonality was calculated as one minus the Shannon entropy normalized by the log of the number of unique productive sequences. Fisher's exact test with Benjamini-Hochberg correction, using a cutoff of adjusted p below 0.01, was how clones that differed between time points or between blood and tumor were identified. TCRdb provides this immuneACCESS table in a form limited to in-frame rearrangements. Some clones are lacking; in checked studies, under half of them reflect an unresolved V gene, and why the rest are absent is not known. That table furnishes V, J and clone size, whereas the DNA furnished D and trimming. This sample comprises approximately 47,000 clones, roughly four fifths of them detected only once. Of the sample, 1.5% to 2% is held by the ten largest clones.

As concerns this clone: Its antigen has not been determined. The record has no base qualities; no much larger clone is one base away.

The time point label, read with the paper, signifies: pretreatment peripheral blood. A cohort of approximately 31 patients with locally advanced or metastatic urothelial carcinoma, treated at Memorial Sloan Kettering on a trial protocol, was included. Peripheral blood mononuclear cells were collected pretreatment and during treatment, at between 1 and 8 total time points per patient. The Qiagen DNeasy Blood extraction kit was used to purify genomic DNA from total PBMCs and tumor samples. Collected pretreatment and during treatment, PBMCs were isolated and stored as previously described. Here the chain combines TRBV19 and TRBJ2-1; a stretch of 15 junction bases matches TRBD2. The receptor's source is a man aged 45-60 years with urothelial cancer. The material sequenced was PBMCs, taken around atezolizumab (anti-PD-L1) treatment. This receptor carries the CDR3 CASSLGLAGGRQFF. The DNA sequence reads TGTGCCAGTAGTCTGGGACTAGCGGGAGGTCGGCAGTTCTTC.